A single sample is the source of the 25 T cell receptor beta chains below, sequenced in a study of Graves' ophthalmopathy and Graves' hyperthyroidism (dated by TCRdb to the late 2010s). Sequenced using an Illumina HiSeq 2000. For repertoire sequencing, TCR beta CDR3 regions were amplified from RNA transcripts. A first-round RT-PCR used HTBI primers with the Qiagen OneStep RT-PCR kit, followed by a second-round multiplex PCR, size selection and purification. The public sequencing data were trimmed at Q25 with fastp and processed into clonotypes with MiXCR by TCRdb, which kept only in-frame beta chains. Each record represents a unique CDR3 protein, reported with the most common genes and DNA among its rows. This sample lists 220,000 or so distinct CDR3 sequences; 20% to 25% were detected once. Of the sample, roughly 40% is held by the ten largest clones. The source material was peripheral blood. The receptors shown here come from a woman in her forties or fifties with Graves' ophthalmopathy. Donor details come from another sample of the same person, matched by shared clones.

J is TRBJ2-1 and V is TRBV10-1; TRBD1 is a possible D gene (7 bases). Germline CDR1 and CDR2: WNHNN and SYGVQD (reference sequence). The CDR3 is 13 residues long. Trimming removed 5 bases at V and 12 bases at J, with 17 bases between. The CDR3 spells CASSPGPGGRQFF. The CDR3, as DNA: TGCGCCAGCAGTCCAGGACCAGGGGGGCGGCAGTTCTTC.

This clonotype was seen many times. CDR3 protein: CASSSGGGGNNEQFF. CDR3 DNA sequence: TGTGCCAGCAGTTCGGGGGGGGGAGGGAACAATGAGCAGTTCTTC. The V gene is TRBV6-5, the J gene TRBJ2-1; 8 bases map to TRBD2. The germline gives CDR1 MNHEY, CDR2 SVGAGI. Trimming removed 4 bases from V and 5 bases from J; junction bases left unmatched: 7. The CDR3 contains 15 residues.

The chain joins TRBV6-1 to TRBJ2-7, with a possible D match to TRBD2 (5 bases). The CDR3 is 14 amino acids. CDR1 and CDR2 (germline): MNHNS, SASEGT. Deletions cut 10 bases from V and 3 bases from J, with 19 bases between. The CDR3 protein is CANFAKGVLYEQYF. CDR3 bases: TGTGCCAACTTTGCGAAGGGAGTCCTCTACGAGCAGTACTTC.

This clonotype appeared many times. The chain recombines TRBV5-5 with TRBJ2-7; the match to TRBD1 covers 7 bases. Germline CDR1 SGHKS, CDR2 YYEKEE (reference sequence). Losses at the gene ends were 4 bases for V and 3 bases for J; bases not matched to a gene: 4. This CDR3 contains 13 residues. In DNA, the CDR3 is TGTGCCAGCAGCACCGGGACAGACTACGAGCAGTACTTC. Its protein is CASSTGTDYEQYF.

This clonotype has ten or more counts. The chain combines TRBV2 with TRBJ2-7; D gene ambiguous. V was cut by 5 bases and J by 5 bases, with 13 bases left in between. The CDR3 runs 13 residues. From germline, CDR1 is SNHLY and CDR2 FYNNEI. In nucleotides, the CDR3 is TGTGCCAGCAGTTACCGGGCACCCCACGAGCAGTACTTC. Encoded protein: CASSYRAPHEQYF.

The chain links TRBV10-3 to TRBJ2-3; 7 nucleotides align to TRBD2. The CDR3 sequence is 15 residues long. Germline V CDR1 and CDR2: ENHRY, SYGVKD. Trimming took 7 bases from V and 0 from J; bases not matched to a gene: 7. This CDR3 reads CAINRASGSTDTQYF. The CDR3 nucleotides are TGTGCCATCAACCGGGCTAGCGGAAGCACAGATACGCAGTATTTT.

This clonotype was counted many times. V is TRBV12-5 and J is TRBJ1-2; TRBD1 agrees at 7 bases. Per the germline V gene, CDR1 is LGHNT and CDR2 is FRNRAP. V gave up 6 bases and J gave up 8 bases; unmatched junction bases: 6. This CDR3 region has 12 residues. Here the CDR3 reads CASGPTGEGYTF. The CDR3 DNA sequence: TGTGCTAGTGGCCCAACAGGGGAAGGCTACACCTTC.

The table lists this clonotype with many counts. The chain uses TRBV20-1 and TRBJ2-7; D possibly uses TRBD1 or TRBD2 (6 bases each). V shed 3 bases and J shed 4 bases, with 25 bases lying between them. Germline lookup yields CDR1 DFQATT and CDR2 SNEGSKA (reference sequence). The CDR3 loop spans 17 amino acids. CDR3 nucleotides: TGCAGTGCTAGTGGGGGGCGGGTTATCGCGGAGGGTTACGAGCAGTACTTC. Its translation is CSASGGRVIAEGYEQYF.

J is TRBJ2-4 and V is TRBV11-2, with TRBD1 matching over 7 bases. Germline CDR1 SGHAT, CDR2 FQNNGV. CDR3 length: 15 residues. The J segment lost 13 bases and the V segment lost 1 base, leaving 13 bases of the junction unmatched. This CDR3 is CASSLGRTGEGPQYF. CDR3 in DNA: TGTGCCAGCAGCTTAGGCCGAACAGGGGAAGGGCCCCAGTACTTC.

This clonotype was seen ten or more times. This chain uses TRBV7-2 with TRBJ1-2, with a tentative D call TRBD1 (5 bases). This CDR3 has 14 residues. Germline CDR1 and CDR2: SGHTA and FQGNSA. Between the trimmed V and J ends, which lost 5 bases and 0 bases, there was a span of 10 bases. This CDR3 is CASSRGTTNYGYTF. The CDR3 coding sequence is TGTGCCAGCAGCCGGGGGACCACTAACTATGGCTACACCTTC.

This clonotype has a count of ten or more. The chain joins TRBV18 to TRBJ1-6; tentative D call: TRBD1 (5 bases). The CDR3 covers 14 residues. Between the trimmed V and J ends, which lost 5 bases and 10 bases, there was a span of 15 bases. Germline V CDR1 and CDR2: KGHSH, LQKENI. CDR3 amino acids: CASSKARDGSPLHF. CDR3 DNA: TGTGCCAGCTCAAAGGCCAGGGATGGATCACCCCTCCACTTT.

This clonotype was counted between two and nine times. A read error may account for a junction end that differs from germline. The V call is TRBV12-3 or TRBV12-4, the J call TRBJ2-7; 7 bases fit TRBD2. CDR3 length equals 15 residues. As DNA, the CDR3 is TGTGCCGGCAGTTTACAGCGGGGAGGGTCCTACGAGCAGTACTTC. Translated: CAGSLQRGGSYEQYF.

This clonotype was seen many times. This chain uses TRBV7-3 with TRBJ1-2; TRBD1 aligns across 8 bases. CDR3 size: 17 residues. The V and J ends lost 5 bases and 0 bases, in that order; junction bases with no gene match: 11. CDR1 and CDR2 (germline): SGHTA, FQGTGA. The DNA for the CDR3 is TGTGCCAGCAGCAAAAATCTACCGGGACAGGCTAACTATGGCTACACCTTC. Its protein product is CASSKNLPGQANYGYTF.

This clonotype occurred a few times. J is TRBJ2-4 and V is TRBV7-2; D gene unclear. Germline loops: CDR1 SGHTA, CDR2 FQGNSA. The CDR3 consists of 12 residues. V was clipped by 5 bases and J by 10 bases, with 12 bases between them. The CDR3 reads CASSRPDMIQYF. CDR3 nucleotides: TGTGCCAGCAGCCGCCCCGATATGATTCAGTACTTC.

The chain employs TRBV7-2 and TRBJ2-5; tentatively, D is TRBD1 (5 bases). With 0 bases removed from V and 5 bases from J, the gap between germline ends came to 13 bases. The CDR3 is made up of 15 amino acids. CDR1 and CDR2 (germline): SGHTA, FQGNSA. The CDR3 protein is CASSLAQGRAETQYF. The DNA of the CDR3 is TGTGCCAGCAGCTTAGCCCAGGGCCGGGCGGAGACCCAGTACTTC.

The chain recombines TRBV6-2 or TRBV6-3 with TRBJ1-5, with D maybe TRBD1 (5 bases). The CDR3 has 14 residues. V lost 7 bases, J lost 3 bases, and 13 bases lay in between. From germline, CDR1 is MNHEY and CDR2 SVGEGT. CDR3 region: CASNYGGYNQPQHF. DNA of the CDR3: TGTGCCAGCAATTATGGGGGTTACAATCAGCCCCAGCATTTT.

In its sample, this clonotype was seen many times. The rearrangement uses TRBV4-2 and TRBJ2-7, with TRBD2 matching 7 bases. The CDR3 is 15 residues long. V shed 4 bases, J shed 0 bases, and the junction held 6 bases outside the gene matches. Germline CDR1 LGHNA, CDR2 YNFKEQ. DNA of the CDR3: TGTGCCAGCAGCCTCAGAAGCGGGGCCTCCTACGAGCAGTACTTC. Translated, it gives CASSLRSGASYEQYF.

The chain carries TRBV12-3 or TRBV12-4 and TRBJ1-2; 8 bases are shared with TRBD1. V dropped 6 bases and J dropped 3; count of bases not matched to a gene: 6. CDR3 length: 14 residues. CDR3 amino acids: CASREGQADYGYTF. The DNA of the CDR3 is TGTGCCAGCAGGGAGGGACAGGCCGACTATGGCTACACCTTC.

The chain employs TRBV7-2 and TRBJ1-2, with 10 bases aligning to TRBD1. Germline trimming cut 2 bases from V and 2 bases from J; bases unmatched to any gene: 2. The V gene's germline CDR1 is SGHTA and CDR2 FQGNSA. The CDR3 covers 15 residues. The CDR3 is CASSLMGQGNYGYTF. The CDR3 nucleotides are TGTGCCAGCAGCTTAATGGGACAGGGGAACTATGGCTACACCTTC.

This clonotype showed up many times. The chain has TRBV28 and TRBJ2-1; 7 bases line up with TRBD1. CDR1 MDHEN and CDR2 SYDVKM come from the germline V gene. V was pared by 6 bases and J by 5 bases, with 13 bases of the junction left unmatched. The CDR3 has 16 amino acids. CDR3 nucleotides: TGTGCCAGCAGAACCTCACAGGGGAGAAGAAACAATGAGCAGTTCTTC. Protein: CASRTSQGRRNNEQFF.

This clonotype was recorded a few times. This chain links TRBV27 with TRBJ1-5; maybe TRBD1 (5 bases). V lost 6 bases to trimming and J lost 2 bases, with 20 bases between them. Germline CDR1 MNHEY, CDR2 SMNVEV (reference sequence). CDR3 length equals 17 residues. The CDR3 is CASRQNGGKAGNQPQHF. CDR3 DNA: TGTGCCAGCAGACAAAATGGGGGGAAGGCGGGCAATCAGCCCCAGCATTTT.

This clonotype has ten or more counts. V and J are TRBV4-2 and TRBJ2-6; 10 bases match TRBD1. The germline CDR1 and CDR2 sequences are LGHNA and YNFKEQ. J was trimmed by 0 bases and V by 5 bases; bases with no gene match: 10. The CDR3 is 19 amino acids. The CDR3: CASSATGTGANSGANVLTF. DNA for the CDR3: TGTGCCAGCAGCGCTACCGGGACAGGGGCGAACTCTGGGGCCAACGTCCTGACTTTC.

The table lists this clonotype with many counts. The gene calls are TRBV6-5 and TRBJ1-2; 10 nucleotides line up with TRBD1. Trimming cost V 7 bases and J 2 bases; bases outside gene matches: 4. The CDR3 is 14 residues long. The V gene's germline CDR1 is MNHEY and CDR2 SVGAGI. Here the CDR3 DNA reads TGTGCCAGCAACGGACAGGGGGAGAACTATGGCTACACCTTC. Its protein is CASNGQGENYGYTF.

This clonotype was seen more than once but under ten times. The gene calls are TRBV7-3 and TRBJ2-2, with D possibly being TRBD1 (5 bases). Per germline, CDR1 SGHTA and CDR2 FQGTGA. There are 14 residues in the CDR3. The V and J ends lost 4 bases and 6 bases respectively, with 12 bases between them. For the CDR3, the DNA is TGTGCCAGCAGCTCGACAGCTCCCGCCGGGGAGCTGTTTTTT. Protein: CASSSTAPAGELFF.

The table lists this clonotype with a few counts. The gene calls are TRBV11-2 and TRBJ2-2, with TRBD2 identical over 11 bases. CDR3 length: 18 residues. Germline trimming cut 6 bases from V and 3 bases from J; bases unmatched to any gene: 12. The V gene's germline CDR1 is SGHAT and CDR2 FQNNGV. DNA for the CDR3: TGTGCCAGCAGTAAAGACCGACCACTAGCGGGAGACACCGGGGAGCTGTTTTTT. Protein sequence: CASSKDRPLAGDTGELFF.